This entry concerns a single T cell receptor (beta chain). Its antigen is currently unknown. The CDR3 contains 12 residues. Losses at the gene ends were 5 bases for V and 4 bases for J; bases not matched to a gene: 1. This sample is part of a study of T cell responses to AZD1222 COVID-19 vaccine. Study observations and caveats: Vaccine-associated CD4 TCRs ranged over spike, dominating at 160-218 and 743-854.

Investigators merged groups given second doses at roughly 4 or roughly 12 weeks. Sequencing was performed with immunoSEQ multiplex PCR; in TCRdb, only in-frame clones are kept and a portion is missing. There are about 120,000 clones in the sample; 90% to 95% occur only once, and 5% lies in the top ten. The sample consisted of peripheral blood, taken 28 days after the second AZD1222 dose. The sequence derives from an adult who received the AZD1222 COVID-19 vaccine. The gene calls are TRBV12-3 or TRBV12-4 and TRBJ2-7, with 8 bases identical to TRBD2. The DNA of the CDR3 is TGTGCCAGCAGTCGGGGGGGATACGAGCAGTACTTC. This sequence encodes CASSRGGYEQYF.